This TCR beta chain was observed in a study of cytomegalovirus exposure and HLA in healthy donors. The overall study: HLA-typed donors were the source of 82 million or so unique TCRs, which an early data release held.

PCR primers comprised 60 Vbeta and 13 Jbeta primers. Measured with immunoSEQ multiplex PCR; TCRdb has only the in-frame clones, and not every one. The table has around 93,000 clones, around four fifths seen once. To note about this clone: The antigen remains undetermined.

Findings of the study overall: Most TCR sequences were seen very rarely across donors, but some public TCRs occurred in many.

The source material was PBMCs. This clonotype was obtained from a man aged 25-40 years in good health and CMV-seropositive.

CDR3 in amino acids: CAWSPTGVGQPQHF. CDR3 nucleotides: TGTGCCTGGAGTCCGACAGGGGTTGGCCAGCCCCAGCATTTT. The J gene is TRBJ1-5, the V gene TRBV30; 8 bases map to TRBD1. CDR1 is GTSNPN and CDR2 is SVGIG in the germline V gene (reference sequence). J gave up 7 bases and V 2 bases, and 7 bases lay outside the gene matches. This CDR3 is 14 amino acids long. The full variable domain, in which reference TRBV30 and TRBJ1-5 provide the parts outside the CDR3, is SQTIHQWPATLVQPVGSPLSLECTVEGTSNPNLYWYRQAAGRGLQLLFYSVGIGQISSEVPQNLSASRPQDRQFILSSKKLLLSDSGFYLCAWSPTGVGQPQHFGDGTRLSIL.